A selection of T cell receptor beta chains follows, all from one sample in a study of blood T cells in healthy people across ages. TCRdb fed the 5' RACE reads into MiXCR, producing one record per CDR3 protein. The profile shows hundreds of thousands of distinct CDR3 sequences, about 28% of them singletons. The sequencing input was blood. The receptors were gathered from a woman older than 75 in good health. CDR3s include the opening cysteine and the closing phenylalanine or tryptophan. A D gene is named only where the DNA matches it firmly.

d_gene: TRBD2; v_gene: TRBV7-3; CDR3aa: CASSPGLAESSYNEQFF
d_gene: TRBD1; v_gene: TRBV10-3; CDR3aa: CAIRGTGGEAFF
d_gene: -; v_gene: TRBV20-1; CDR3aa: CSATYGEAIYNEQFF
d_gene: -; v_gene: TRBV30; CDR3aa: CAWSAGPPNYGYTF
d_gene: TRBD2; v_gene: TRBV6-5; CDR3aa: CASSYGLPGGPYNEQFF
d_gene: TRBD2; v_gene: TRBV30; CDR3aa: CAWSVQRGGEQYF
d_gene: -; v_gene: TRBV12-3/TRBV12-4; CDR3aa: CASSRHLGAFF
d_gene: TRBD1; v_gene: TRBV28; CDR3aa: CASSPSGQGQETQYF
d_gene: -; v_gene: TRBV20-1; CDR3aa: CSARRTGTDTQYF
d_gene: -; v_gene: TRBV7-9; CDR3aa: CASSRGAEETQYF
d_gene: -; v_gene: TRBV6-1; CDR3aa: CASSRADEQYF
d_gene: TRBD1; v_gene: TRBV20-1; CDR3aa: CSARGGTGGSNQPQHF
d_gene: TRBD2; v_gene: TRBV15; CDR3aa: CATSATSGGSSSYNEQFF
d_gene: -; v_gene: TRBV5-1; CDR3aa: CASSLGVGGTGELFF
d_gene: -; v_gene: TRBV28; CDR3aa: CASSSGTTGNTIYF
d_gene: -; v_gene: TRBV5-1; CDR3aa: CASSFRWSGPGTEAFF
d_gene: -; v_gene: TRBV24-1; CDR3aa: CATSDLWGSYEQYF
d_gene: -; v_gene: TRBV2; CDR3aa: CASSERDFYNEQYF
d_gene: TRBD2; v_gene: TRBV6-2/TRBV6-3; CDR3aa: CASSYRVAGGYQETQYF
d_gene: -; v_gene: TRBV6-2/TRBV6-3; CDR3aa: CASTSSQGRRYQPQHF
d_gene: -; v_gene: TRBV10-3; CDR3aa: CAISEPGSLGNTIYF
d_gene: -; v_gene: TRBV7-2; CDR3aa: CASSIDSRSSNQPQHF
d_gene: TRBD2; v_gene: TRBV20-1; CDR3aa: CSARVTSGIYEQYF
d_gene: TRBD1; v_gene: TRBV27; CDR3aa: CASSRQGATDTQYF
d_gene: -; v_gene: TRBV27; CDR3aa: CANSLRQPSYEQFF
d_gene: TRBD1; v_gene: TRBV29-1; CDR3aa: CSAGQGPDHEQYF
d_gene: -; v_gene: TRBV30; CDR3aa: CAWSVTVGDEQFF
d_gene: TRBD1; v_gene: TRBV12-3/TRBV12-4; CDR3aa: CASSFTTGRADTQYF
d_gene: TRBD1; v_gene: TRBV3-1; CDR3aa: CASSQGQGEKLFF
d_gene: TRBD2; v_gene: TRBV5-1; CDR3aa: CASSDTAGGKETQYF
d_gene: -; v_gene: TRBV20-1; CDR3aa: CSAKSHGKGFYNEKRFF
d_gene: -; v_gene: TRBV20-1; CDR3aa: CSASPRSSYNSPLHF
d_gene: TRBD1; v_gene: TRBV7-2; CDR3aa: CASSIPGTARYTF
d_gene: -; v_gene: TRBV12-3/TRBV12-4; CDR3aa: CASSLRNTGERFF
d_gene: TRBD2; v_gene: TRBV20-1; CDR3aa: CSATESPGLAGEETQYF
d_gene: -; v_gene: TRBV6-1; CDR3aa: CASSPRGDLGQYF
d_gene: -; v_gene: TRBV5-1; CDR3aa: CASSLKGMDSPLHF
d_gene: -; v_gene: TRBV3-1; CDR3aa: CASSRQVFYEQYF
d_gene: -; v_gene: TRBV28; CDR3aa: CAGTSNQPQHF
d_gene: -; v_gene: TRBV7-6; CDR3aa: CASSLAGGAGTGELFF
d_gene: TRBD1; v_gene: TRBV11-2; CDR3aa: CASSLGTGSYGYTF
d_gene: TRBD1; v_gene: TRBV10-3; CDR3aa: CAISESGGQPQVIHNEQFF
d_gene: -; v_gene: TRBV5-1; CDR3aa: CASSLRGVATDTQYF
d_gene: TRBD2; v_gene: TRBV15; CDR3aa: CATSRGSGGAQETQYF
d_gene: -; v_gene: TRBV18; CDR3aa: CASSPRQAGSGNTIYF
d_gene: TRBD2; v_gene: TRBV19; CDR3aa: CASSTFIAGTGIDEQFF
d_gene: -; v_gene: TRBV7-2; CDR3aa: CASSRLPQSVLPYF
d_gene: -; v_gene: TRBV10-3; CDR3aa: CAISPPGETQYF
d_gene: -; v_gene: TRBV7-9; CDR3aa: CASSRLTGYTYNEQFF
d_gene: TRBD2; v_gene: TRBV11-1; CDR3aa: CASSLPRLAGGMVPSYNEQFF
d_gene: TRBD2; v_gene: TRBV6-5; CDR3aa: CASTVERGAYNEQFF
d_gene: -; v_gene: TRBV7-8; CDR3aa: CASSPRGGAGELFF
d_gene: TRBD1; v_gene: TRBV7-2; CDR3aa: CASSLARTGGAGVFF
d_gene: -; v_gene: TRBV7-9; CDR3aa: CASSPIGLFTTDTQYF
d_gene: -; v_gene: TRBV7-2; CDR3aa: CASSLQGNSYEQYF
d_gene: -; v_gene: TRBV25-1; CDR3aa: CASRADGLNGYTF
d_gene: TRBD2; v_gene: TRBV5-1; CDR3aa: CASSPPSGPRNEQFF
d_gene: -; v_gene: TRBV12-3/TRBV12-4; CDR3aa: CASSPTGIVRTNTEAFF
d_gene: TRBD1; v_gene: TRBV7-8; CDR3aa: CASSSPTGRNEQFF
d_gene: -; v_gene: TRBV6-6; CDR3aa: CASSPTQGNQPQHF